Listed below are T cell receptor beta chains from one sample, sequenced in a study of blood T cell repertoires in COVID-19. Libraries were prepared by immunoSEQ multiplex PCR; TCRdb keeps only in-frame clonotypes and omits some of them. The table includes approximately 100,000 clones, 84% detected once. The sequenced sample consisted of peripheral blood. These receptors were taken from a woman aged 55 to 70 with acute or convalescent COVID-19. CDR3s include the opening cysteine and the closing phenylalanine or tryptophan. Each record gives: J gene, clone size, V gene, CDR3 length, D gene, CDR3 DNA, CDR3 protein. The D gene is left open where the match is weak. Some rows mark clone size as missing; the rest say once, few, many or name a class of expanded clone.

J: TRBJ1-1; size: NA; V: TRBV12-3/TRBV12-4; length: 13; D: TRBD1; DNA: TGTGCCAGCAGAGGGACAGTGAACACTGAAGCTTTCTTT; CDR3: CASRGTVNTEAFF
J: TRBJ2-4; size: few; V: TRBV5-1; length: 17; D: TRBD1; DNA: TGCGCCAGCAGCTTGTCTCCGGGACAGGTGGCCAAAAACATTCAGTACTTC; CDR3: CASSLSPGQVAKNIQYF
J: TRBJ1-1; size: once; V: TRBV11-2; length: 12; D: NA; DNA: TGTGCCAGCAGCTTGGGGGGGTACCGAGCTTTCTTT; CDR3: CASSLGGYRAFF
J: TRBJ2-6; size: NA; V: TRBV27; length: 18; D: TRBD2; DNA: TGTGCCAGCAGTTTCTCGGCGGGGGGCAGCTCTGGGGCCAACGTCCTGACTTTC; CDR3: CASSFSAGGSSGANVLTF
J: TRBJ2-1; size: NA; V: TRBV11-2; length: 12; D: NA; DNA: TGTGCCAGCAGCTCATCTAGCTATGAGCAGTTCTTC; CDR3: CASSSSSYEQFF
J: TRBJ2-2; size: NA; V: TRBV6-5; length: 14; D: TRBD1; DNA: TGTGCCAGCGCCGGACAGGGGGCACTCGGGGAGCTGTTTTTT; CDR3: CASAGQGALGELFF
J: TRBJ1-2; size: NA; V: TRBV2; length: 15; D: TRBD1; DNA: TGTGCCAGCAGCCAGGACAGGAATTTTAACTATGGCTACACCTTC; CDR3: CASSQDRNFNYGYTF
J: TRBJ2-2; size: NA; V: TRBV18; length: 16; D: TRBD1; DNA: TGTGCCAGCTCACTACAGGGGCCCTCTAACACCGGGGAGCTGTTTTTT; CDR3: CASSLQGPSNTGELFF
J: TRBJ2-5; size: once; V: TRBV2; length: 15; D: NA; DNA: TGTGCCAGCAGTGCCAGTTCCAGGGGCGGCGAGACCCAGTACTTC; CDR3: CASSASSRGGETQYF
J: TRBJ2-1; size: once; V: TRBV10-3; length: 14; D: NA; DNA: TGTGCCATCAGTCCGCCAGACTACCACAATGAGCAGTTCTTC; CDR3: CAISPPDYHNEQFF
J: TRBJ1-1; size: once; V: TRBV28; length: 16; D: TRBD1; DNA: TGTGCCAGCAGACACCGACAGGGGGCGTCGAACACTGAAGCTTTCTTT; CDR3: CASRHRQGASNTEAFF
J: TRBJ1-1; size: NA; V: TRBV9; length: 14; D: NA; DNA: TGTGCCAGCAGCTTCGACAGGTACAACACTGAAGCTTTCTTT; CDR3: CASSFDRYNTEAFF
J: TRBJ1-5; size: few; V: TRBV6-6; length: 15; D: NA; DNA: TGTGCCAGCAGCCACACAGGGAGGGGCAATCAGCCCCAGCATTTT; CDR3: CASSHTGRGNQPQHF
J: TRBJ1-1; size: few; V: TRBV14; length: 13; D: NA; DNA: TGTGCCAGCAGCCTGACTGGGAACACTGAAGCTTTCTTT; CDR3: CASSLTGNTEAFF
J: TRBJ2-3; size: NA; V: TRBV24-1; length: 17; D: TRBD2; DNA: TGTGCCACCAGTGATTCCCTCGTAGCGGGGGGGCCAGATACGCAGTATTTT; CDR3: CATSDSLVAGGPDTQYF
J: TRBJ2-3; size: NA; V: TRBV7-9; length: 12; D: NA; DNA: TGTGCCAGCAGCCCACCAGGGGATACGCAGTATTTT; CDR3: CASSPPGDTQYF
J: TRBJ2-3; size: NA; V: TRBV5-1; length: 15; D: NA; DNA: TGCGCCAGCAGCTCGGGACAAGCCGCCACAGATACGCAGTATTTT; CDR3: CASSSGQAATDTQYF
J: TRBJ1-3; size: NA; V: TRBV3-1/TRBV3-2; length: 15; D: NA; DNA: TGTGCCAGCAGTCAGACAACAGACCCTGGAAACACCATATATTTT; CDR3: CASSQTTDPGNTIYF
J: TRBJ2-3; size: NA; V: TRBV3-1/TRBV3-2; length: 13; D: TRBD2; DNA: TGTGCCAGCAGCCAACTTAGCGGGGGGGCCCCGTATTTT; CDR3: CASSQLSGGAPYF
J: TRBJ2-1; size: once; V: TRBV2; length: 13; D: NA; DNA: TGTGCCAGCAGTGAAACAGGGACGGGGACGCAGTTCTTC; CDR3: CASSETGTGTQFF
J: TRBJ2-7; size: many; V: TRBV5-6; length: 16; D: NA; DNA: TGTGCCAGCCGCGGGGGGGAGGGACAGGCCCCCTACGAGCAGTACTTC; CDR3: CASRGGEGQAPYEQYF
J: TRBJ1-1; size: NA; V: TRBV7-2; length: 15; D: TRBD1; DNA: TGTGCCAGCAGCCTAGTGGCGACAGGGCGATCTGAAGCTTTCTTT; CDR3: CASSLVATGRSEAFF
J: TRBJ1-5; size: few; V: TRBV7-6; length: 15; D: TRBD1; DNA: TGTGCCAGCAGCATCCAACAGGGGGTGGATCAGCCCCAGCATTTT; CDR3: CASSIQQGVDQPQHF
J: TRBJ2-1; size: once; V: TRBV19; length: 16; D: TRBD1; DNA: TGTGCCAGTAGTATCAAAAGACAGGGGGCGTTCAATGAGCAGTTCTTC; CDR3: CASSIKRQGAFNEQFF
J: TRBJ1-6; size: NA; V: TRBV4-2; length: 17; D: NA; DNA: TGTGCCAGCAGCCAAGATGAGTTTGGAGCCTATAATTCACCCCTCCACTTT; CDR3: CASSQDEFGAYNSPLHF
J: TRBJ1-2; size: few; V: TRBV7-9; length: 14; D: NA; DNA: TGTGCCAGCAGCTCCCAAACATCTTTCTATGGCTACACCTTC; CDR3: CASSSQTSFYGYTF
J: TRBJ1-6; size: NA; V: TRBV5-6; length: 16; D: TRBD1; DNA: TGTGCCAGCAGCTTGGGGACAGGGAGAGATAATTCACCCCTCCACTTT; CDR3: CASSLGTGRDNSPLHF
J: TRBJ2-5; size: NA; V: TRBV5-1; length: 15; D: TRBD2; DNA: TGCGCCAGCAGCCCTAGCGGGGGGGCCGGCGAGACCCAGTACTTC; CDR3: CASSPSGGAGETQYF